This T cell receptor beta chain was identified in a study of radiotherapy plus CTLA-4 blockade in lung cancer. As for the study in general: Under 20% of patients responded objectively, and about 30% achieved disease control.

Notes on this clone: Its antigen is unidentified.

Focal radiation was given together with CTLA-4 blockade (ipilimumab) to patients with chemo-refractory metastatic non-small-cell lung cancer. The data were produced by immunoSEQ multiplex PCR, yet TCRdb's version contains in-frame clones alone and is incomplete. The data contain 50,000 to 60,000 clones, roughly four fifths of them singletons. Findings and limits, study-wide: In blood, TCR clones derived from the tumor expanded after radiotherapy plus ipilimumab. In blood, early T cell clone dynamics reportedly predicted response best, together with interferon-beta.

V gave up 0 bases and J gave up 9 bases, with 12 bases separating them. The germline CDR1 and CDR2 sequences are SEHNR and FQNEAQ (reference sequence). The CDR3 is 14 residues long. The starting material was peripheral blood, obtained from a patient treated with radiotherapy plus ipilimumab. The chain joins TRBV7-9 to TRBJ2-1; D is uncertain. The receptor comes from a human donor with non-small cell lung cancer who had a complete response to radiotherapy plus ipilimumab. CDR3 nucleotide sequence: TGTGCCAGCAGCTTAGCCACTCTAAGTCGTGAGCAGTTCTTC. Protein sequence: CASSLATLSREQFF.